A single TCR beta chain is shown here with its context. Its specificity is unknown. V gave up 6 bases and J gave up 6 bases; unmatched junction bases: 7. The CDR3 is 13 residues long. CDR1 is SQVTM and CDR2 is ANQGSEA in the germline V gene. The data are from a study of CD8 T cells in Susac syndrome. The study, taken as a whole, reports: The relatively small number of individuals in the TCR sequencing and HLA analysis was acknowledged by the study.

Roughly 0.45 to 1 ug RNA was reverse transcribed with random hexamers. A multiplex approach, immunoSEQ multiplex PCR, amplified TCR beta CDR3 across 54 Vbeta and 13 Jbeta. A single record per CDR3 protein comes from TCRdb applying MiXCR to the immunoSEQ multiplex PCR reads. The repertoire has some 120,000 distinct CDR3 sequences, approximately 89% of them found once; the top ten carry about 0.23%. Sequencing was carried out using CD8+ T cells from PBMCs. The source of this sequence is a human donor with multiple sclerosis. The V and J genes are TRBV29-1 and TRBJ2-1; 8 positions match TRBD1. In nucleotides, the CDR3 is TGCAGCGTAGGGACAGGAAGCGTCAATGAGCAGTTCTTC. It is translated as CSVGTGSVNEQFF.